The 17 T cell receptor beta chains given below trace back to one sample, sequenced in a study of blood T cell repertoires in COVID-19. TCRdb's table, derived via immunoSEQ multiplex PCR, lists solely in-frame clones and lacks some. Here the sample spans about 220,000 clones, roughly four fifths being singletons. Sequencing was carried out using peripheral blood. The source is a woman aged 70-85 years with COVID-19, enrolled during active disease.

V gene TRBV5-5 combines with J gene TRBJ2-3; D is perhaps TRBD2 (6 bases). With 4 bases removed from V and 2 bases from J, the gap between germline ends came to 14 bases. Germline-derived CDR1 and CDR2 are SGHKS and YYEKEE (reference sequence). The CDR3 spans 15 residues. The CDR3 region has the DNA TGTGCCAGCAGCGCGCAGGGACTCAACACAGATACGCAGTATTTT. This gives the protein CASSAQGLNTDTQYF.

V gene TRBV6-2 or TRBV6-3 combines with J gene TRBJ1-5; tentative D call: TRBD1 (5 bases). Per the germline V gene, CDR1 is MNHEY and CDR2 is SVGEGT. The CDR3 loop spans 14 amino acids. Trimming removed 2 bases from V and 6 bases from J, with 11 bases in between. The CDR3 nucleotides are TGTGCCAGCAGTTACGGTGAAAGGGGTCAGCCCCAGCATTTT. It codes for CASSYGERGQPQHF.

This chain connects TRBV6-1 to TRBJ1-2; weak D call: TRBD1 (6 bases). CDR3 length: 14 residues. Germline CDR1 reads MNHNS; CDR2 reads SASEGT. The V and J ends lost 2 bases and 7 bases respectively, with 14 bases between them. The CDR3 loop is CASSEWGQGGGYTF. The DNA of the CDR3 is TGTGCCAGCAGTGAATGGGGGCAGGGTGGTGGCTACACCTTC.

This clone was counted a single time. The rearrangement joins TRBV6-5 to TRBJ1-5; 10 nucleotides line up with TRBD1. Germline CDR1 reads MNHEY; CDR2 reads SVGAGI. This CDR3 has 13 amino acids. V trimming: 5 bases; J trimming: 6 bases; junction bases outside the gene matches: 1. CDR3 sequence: CASSRDRGQPQHF. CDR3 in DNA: TGTGCCAGCAGTCGGGACAGGGGTCAGCCCCAGCATTTT.

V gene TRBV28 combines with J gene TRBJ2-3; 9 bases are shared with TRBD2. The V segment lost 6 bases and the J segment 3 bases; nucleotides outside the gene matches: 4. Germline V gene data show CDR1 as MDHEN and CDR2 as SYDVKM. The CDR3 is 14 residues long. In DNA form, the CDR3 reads TGTGCCAGCAGAGGCGGGAGGGATACAGATACGCAGTATTTT. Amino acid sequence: CASRGGRDTDTQYF.

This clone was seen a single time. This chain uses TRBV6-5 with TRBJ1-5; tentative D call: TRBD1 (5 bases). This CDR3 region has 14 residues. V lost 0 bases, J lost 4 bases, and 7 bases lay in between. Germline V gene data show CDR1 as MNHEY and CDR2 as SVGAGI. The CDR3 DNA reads TGTGCCAGCAGTTACTCGACAGTTAATCAGCCCCAGCATTTT. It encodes CASSYSTVNQPQHF.

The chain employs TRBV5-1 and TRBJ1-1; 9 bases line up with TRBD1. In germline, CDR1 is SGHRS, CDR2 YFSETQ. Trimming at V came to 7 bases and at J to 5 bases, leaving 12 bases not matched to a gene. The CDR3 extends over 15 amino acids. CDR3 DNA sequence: TGCGCCAGCGCTGACATTACGACAGGGGGGACTGAAGCTTTCTTT. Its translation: CASADITTGGTEAFF.

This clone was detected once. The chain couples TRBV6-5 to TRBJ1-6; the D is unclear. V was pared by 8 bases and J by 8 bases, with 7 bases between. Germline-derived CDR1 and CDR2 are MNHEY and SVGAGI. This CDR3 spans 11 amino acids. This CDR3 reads CASGRDSPLHF. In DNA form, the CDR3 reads TGTGCCAGCGGTCGGGATTCACCCCTCCACTTT.

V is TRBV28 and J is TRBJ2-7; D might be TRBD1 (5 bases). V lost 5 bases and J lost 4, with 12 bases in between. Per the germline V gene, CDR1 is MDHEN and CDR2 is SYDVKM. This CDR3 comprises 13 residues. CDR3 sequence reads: CASSPRQGYEQYF. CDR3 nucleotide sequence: TGTGCCAGCAGTCCTCGTCAGGGTTACGAGCAGTACTTC.

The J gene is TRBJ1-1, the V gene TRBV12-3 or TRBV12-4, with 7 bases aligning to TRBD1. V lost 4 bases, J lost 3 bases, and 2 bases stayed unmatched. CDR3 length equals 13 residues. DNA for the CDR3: TGTGCCAGCAGTTACGACAGGGACACTGAAGCTTTCTTT. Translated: CASSYDRDTEAFF.

DNA of the CDR3: TGTGCCAGCAGTGGAGGGTGGGCAGGGGCAGGAGAGACCCAGTACTTC. Amino acid sequence: CASSGGWAGAGETQYF. V is TRBV6-1 and J is TRBJ2-5; the D gene is possibly TRBD1 (6 bases). The CDR3 is made up of 16 amino acids. Trimming shortened V by 4 bases and J by 4 bases, and 19 bases separated the two germline ends. Germline assignment: CDR1 MNHNS and CDR2 SASEGT.

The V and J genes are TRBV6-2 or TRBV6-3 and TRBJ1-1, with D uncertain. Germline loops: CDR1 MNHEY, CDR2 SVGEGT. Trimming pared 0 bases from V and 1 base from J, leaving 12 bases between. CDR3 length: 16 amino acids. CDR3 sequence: CASSYSSRRKNTEAFF. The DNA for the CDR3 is TGTGCCAGCAGTTACTCATCTCGGCGGAAGAACACTGAAGCTTTCTTT.

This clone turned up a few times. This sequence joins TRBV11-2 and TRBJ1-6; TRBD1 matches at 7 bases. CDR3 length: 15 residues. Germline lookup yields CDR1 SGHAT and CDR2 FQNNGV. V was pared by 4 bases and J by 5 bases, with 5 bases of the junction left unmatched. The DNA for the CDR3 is TGTGCCAGCAGCTCGCAGGGGGACAATAATTCACCCCTCCACTTT. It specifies CASSSQGDNNSPLHF.

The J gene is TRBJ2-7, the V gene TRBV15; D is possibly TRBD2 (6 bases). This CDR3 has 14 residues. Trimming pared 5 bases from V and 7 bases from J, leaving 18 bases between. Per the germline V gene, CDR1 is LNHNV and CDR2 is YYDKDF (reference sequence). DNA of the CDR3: TGTGCCACCAGCTCCTCCGGGACTTCGGGGGAGCAGTACTTC. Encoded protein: CATSSSGTSGEQYF.

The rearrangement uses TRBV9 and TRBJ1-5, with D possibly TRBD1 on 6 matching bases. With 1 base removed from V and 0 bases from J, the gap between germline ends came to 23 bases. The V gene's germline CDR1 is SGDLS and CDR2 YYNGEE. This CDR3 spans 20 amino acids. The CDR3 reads CASSVWGRGWGIYSNQPQHF. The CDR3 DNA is TGTGCCAGCAGCGTATGGGGGCGGGGGTGGGGGATATATAGCAATCAGCCCCAGCATTTT.

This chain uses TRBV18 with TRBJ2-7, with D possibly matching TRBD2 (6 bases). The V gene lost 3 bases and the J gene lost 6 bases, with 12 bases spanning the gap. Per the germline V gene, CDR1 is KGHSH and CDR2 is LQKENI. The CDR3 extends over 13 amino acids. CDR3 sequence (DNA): TGTGCCAGCTCACCGGGACTCGGGGGCGAGCAGTACTTC. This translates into CASSPGLGGEQYF.

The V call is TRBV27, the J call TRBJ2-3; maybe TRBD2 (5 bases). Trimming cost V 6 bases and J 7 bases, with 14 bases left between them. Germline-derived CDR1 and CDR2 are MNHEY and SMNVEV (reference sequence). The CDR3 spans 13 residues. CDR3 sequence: CASRSNGGYTQYF. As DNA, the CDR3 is TGTGCCAGCAGGAGTAACGGAGGTTATACGCAGTATTTT.